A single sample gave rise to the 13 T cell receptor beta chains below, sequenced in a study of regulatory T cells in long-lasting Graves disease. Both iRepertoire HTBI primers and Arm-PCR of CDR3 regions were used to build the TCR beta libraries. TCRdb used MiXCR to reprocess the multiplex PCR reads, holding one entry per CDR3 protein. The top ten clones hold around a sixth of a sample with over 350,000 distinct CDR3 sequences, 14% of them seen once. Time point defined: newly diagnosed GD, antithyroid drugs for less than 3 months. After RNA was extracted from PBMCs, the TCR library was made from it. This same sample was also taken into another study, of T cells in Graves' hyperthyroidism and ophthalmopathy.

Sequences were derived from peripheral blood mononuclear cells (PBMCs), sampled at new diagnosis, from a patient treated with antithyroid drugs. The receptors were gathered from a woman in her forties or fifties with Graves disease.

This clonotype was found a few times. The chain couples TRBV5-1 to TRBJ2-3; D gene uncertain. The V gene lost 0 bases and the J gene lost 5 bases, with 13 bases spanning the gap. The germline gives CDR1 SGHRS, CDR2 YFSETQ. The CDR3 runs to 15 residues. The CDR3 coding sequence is TGCGCCAGCAGCTTGGCCGTTTTTGTAGTAGATACGCAGTATTTT. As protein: CASSLAVFVVDTQYF.

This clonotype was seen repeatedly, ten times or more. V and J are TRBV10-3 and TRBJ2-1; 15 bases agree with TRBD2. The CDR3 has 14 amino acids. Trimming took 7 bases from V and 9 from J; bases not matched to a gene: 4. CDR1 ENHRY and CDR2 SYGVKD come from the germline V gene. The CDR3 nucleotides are TGTGCCATCATGGGACTAGCGGGAGGTGGTGAGCAGTTCTTC. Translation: CAIMGLAGGGEQFF.

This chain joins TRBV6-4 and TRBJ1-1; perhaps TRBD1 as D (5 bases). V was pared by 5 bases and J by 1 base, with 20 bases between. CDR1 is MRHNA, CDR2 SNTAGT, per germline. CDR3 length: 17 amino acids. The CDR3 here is CASSYPPPGLGNTEAFF. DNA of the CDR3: TGTGCCAGCAGTTACCCTCCGCCGGGGCTGGGGAACACTGAAGCTTTCTTT.

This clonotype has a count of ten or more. The CDR3 DNA is TGTGCCAGCAGCTTGGGGCAGGGGGCCCTCGAGCAGTTCTTC. Protein product: CASSLGQGALEQFF. The chain combines TRBV7-3 with TRBJ2-1; 8 nucleotides line up with TRBD1. The CDR3 sequence is 14 residues long. CDR1 and CDR2 from the germline V gene are SGHTA and FQGTGA. J gave up 10 bases and V 3 bases, and 8 bases lay outside the gene matches.

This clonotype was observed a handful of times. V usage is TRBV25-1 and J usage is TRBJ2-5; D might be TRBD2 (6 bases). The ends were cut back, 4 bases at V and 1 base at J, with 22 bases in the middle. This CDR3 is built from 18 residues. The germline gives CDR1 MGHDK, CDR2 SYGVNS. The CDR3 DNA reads TGTGCCAGCAGTGGCCTAGGTGGTTTAAGCGGGCCCCAAGAGACCCAGTACTTC. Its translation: CASSGLGGLSGPQETQYF.

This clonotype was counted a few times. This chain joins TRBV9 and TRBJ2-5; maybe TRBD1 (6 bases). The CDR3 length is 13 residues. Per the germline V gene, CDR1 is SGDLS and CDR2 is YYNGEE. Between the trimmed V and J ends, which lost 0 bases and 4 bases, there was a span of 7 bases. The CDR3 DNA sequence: TGTGCCAGCAGCGTAGCCAGGGGAGAGACCCAGTACTTC. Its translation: CASSVARGETQYF.

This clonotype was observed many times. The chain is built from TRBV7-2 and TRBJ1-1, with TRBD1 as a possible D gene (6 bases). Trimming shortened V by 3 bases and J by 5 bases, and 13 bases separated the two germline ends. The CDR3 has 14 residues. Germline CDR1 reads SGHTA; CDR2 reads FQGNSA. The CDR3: CASSFSSGETEAFF. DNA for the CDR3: TGTGCCAGCAGCTTCTCATCAGGGGAAACTGAAGCTTTCTTT. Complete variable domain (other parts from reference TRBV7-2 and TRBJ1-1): GAGVSQSPSNKVTEKGKDVELRCDPISGHTALYWYRQSLGQGLEFLIYFQGNSAPDKSGLPSDRFSAERTGGSVSTLTIQRTQQEDSAVYLCASSFSSGETEAFFGQGTRLTVV.

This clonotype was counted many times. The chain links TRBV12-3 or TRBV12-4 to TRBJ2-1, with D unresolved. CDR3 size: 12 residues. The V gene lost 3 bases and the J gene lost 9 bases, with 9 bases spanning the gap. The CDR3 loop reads CASSFLAGEQFF. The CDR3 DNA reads TGTGCCAGCAGTTTTTTAGCTGGTGAGCAGTTCTTC.

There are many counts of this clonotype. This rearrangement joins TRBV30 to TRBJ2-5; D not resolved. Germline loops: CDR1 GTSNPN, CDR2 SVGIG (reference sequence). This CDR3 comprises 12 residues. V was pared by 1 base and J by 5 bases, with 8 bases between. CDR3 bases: TGTGCCTGGAGTGCCAATTGGGAGACCCAGTACTTC. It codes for CAWSANWETQYF. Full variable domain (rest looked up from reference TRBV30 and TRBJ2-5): SQTIHQWPATLVQPVGSPLSLECTVEGTSNPNLYWYRQAAGRGLQLLFYSVGIGQISSEVPQNLSASRPQDRQFILSSKKLLLSDSGFYLCAWSANWETQYFGPGTRLLVL.

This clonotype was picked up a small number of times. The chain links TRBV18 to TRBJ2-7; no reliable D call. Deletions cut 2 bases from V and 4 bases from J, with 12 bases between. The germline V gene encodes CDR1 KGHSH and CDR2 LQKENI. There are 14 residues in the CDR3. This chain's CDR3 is CASSPRNMAYEQYF. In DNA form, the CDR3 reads TGTGCCAGCTCACCAAGGAATATGGCTTACGAGCAGTACTTC.

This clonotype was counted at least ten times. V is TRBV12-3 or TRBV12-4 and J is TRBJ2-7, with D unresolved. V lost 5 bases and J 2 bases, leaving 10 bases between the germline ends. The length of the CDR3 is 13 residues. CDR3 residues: CASSPDITYEQYF. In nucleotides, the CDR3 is TGTGCCAGCAGTCCCGACATTACCTACGAGCAGTACTTC.

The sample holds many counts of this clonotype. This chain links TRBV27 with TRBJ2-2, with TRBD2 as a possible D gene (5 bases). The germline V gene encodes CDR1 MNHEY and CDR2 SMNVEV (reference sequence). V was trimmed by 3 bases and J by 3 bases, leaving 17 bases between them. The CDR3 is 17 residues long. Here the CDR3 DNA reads TGTGCCAGCAGTTTTGATGAGGGAGAGGGTGACACCGGGGAGCTGTTTTTT. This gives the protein CASSFDEGEGDTGELFF.

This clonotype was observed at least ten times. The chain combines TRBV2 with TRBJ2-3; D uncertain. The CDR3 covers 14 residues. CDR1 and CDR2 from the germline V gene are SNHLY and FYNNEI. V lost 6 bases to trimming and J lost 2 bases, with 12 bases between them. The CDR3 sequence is CASSGAYNTDTQYF. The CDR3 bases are TGTGCCAGCAGCGGAGCGTACAACACAGATACGCAGTATTTT.